This note documents a single T cell receptor beta chain sequence. Germline loops: CDR1 SGHVS, CDR2 FNYEAQ. V dropped 5 bases and J dropped 3 bases, with 13 bases sitting between them. This CDR3 comprises 14 residues. The data derive from a study of blood T cell repertoires in COVID-19. Overall study context: Material from acute and convalescent COVID-19 was sourced from the United States, Italy and Spain. T cells, B-cell-depleted T cells, or PBMCs provided the cDNA or gDNA that served as material.

During active infection, Seattle patients enrolled and were then monitored through disease. Authors' methods: Counts of nucleated cells, estimated from reference gene primer amplification, were obtained. Method: immunoSEQ multiplex PCR; TCRdb's copy keeps in-frame clones and lacks some. V and J calls and clone size are given by that table; D and trimming were obtained from the DNA. The sample lists some 220,000 clones, 65% to 90% seen once, with under 2.5% in the top ten. The sequence was collected from a woman in her 70s with COVID-19, enrolled during active disease. The sequencing sample was made of peripheral blood. V and J are TRBV7-6 and TRBJ1-2; D is unclear. The CDR3 region has the DNA TGTGCCAGCAGCCCTCGTTTGAGCCACTATGGCTACACCTTC. It specifies CASSPRLSHYGYTF.